This paragraph covers one T cell receptor (beta chain) sequence. Treatment denoted: PENTA 11 planned treatment interruption arm or continuous ART arm. This specimen belongs to a study of HIV-infected children after antiretroviral therapy interruption. RNA-based 3' RACE libraries used unique molecular identifiers. TCRdb re-called the 3' RACE reads through MiXCR, storing one row per CDR3 protein. The table includes fewer than 100,000 distinct CDR3 sequences, about 6.9% detected once. The sequencing used CD45RA+ CD4+ T cells from PBMCs, pooled from several time points, collected from a donor given antiretroviral therapy, either interrupted or continuous. Documented subset: naive CD4+ CD45RA+ CD45RO- T cells. The sequence was collected from a pool of human donors with HIV.

The CDR3 coding sequence is TGCGCCAGCAGCTTGGGGCAGGACTACGAGCAGTACTTC. It translates to CASSLGQDYEQYF. The chain links TRBV5-1 to TRBJ2-7; D is ambiguous. CDR1 and CDR2 (germline): SGHRS, YFSETQ. The CDR3 is made up of 13 amino acids. V lost 0 bases to trimming and J lost 3 bases, with 7 bases between them.